This T cell receptor beta chain was sequenced in a study of identical twins. Germline values: CDR1 MDHEN, CDR2 SYDVKM. V lost 4 bases to trimming and J lost 3 bases, with 10 bases between them. The CDR3 runs 14 residues. This clonotype was picked up many times. Healthy Caucasians alone served as donors. Template switching supplied a universal primer site; unique molecular identifiers were carried on the cDNA. In TCRdb, the 5' RACE reads were re-called with MiXCR into one record per CDR3 protein. Among about 720,000 distinct CDR3 sequences listed, more than 6.5% were seen once. This sample also belongs to another study, concerning yellow fever vaccine responses in identical twins.

The chain joins TRBV28 to TRBJ1-5; D unclear. The sample taken for sequencing was PBMCs. The receptor was derived from a woman aged 18-30 years in good health. The CDR3 protein is CASSSPGNNQPQHF. Written as DNA, the CDR3 is TGTGCCAGCAGTTCCCCGGGCAACAATCAGCCCCAGCATTTT. Filled out from reference TRBV28 and TRBJ1-5, the complete variable domain reads DVKVTQSSRYLVKRTGEKVFLECVQDMDHENMFWYRQDPGLGLRLIYFSYDVKMKEKGDIPEGYSVSREKKERFSLILESASTNQTSMYLCASSSPGNNQPQHFGDGTRLSIL.